Listed here are 28 T cell receptor beta chains from one sample, sequenced in a study of CD8+CD57+ T cells in acquired aplastic anemia. Sequencing involved patients with CD8+CD57+ cell expansion previously shown by flow cytometry. Using genomic DNA as the template, TCR beta VDJ and CDR3 profiling was carried out. TCRdb re-analysed the reads in MiXCR, keeping a single row per CDR3 protein. The table has 200,000 to 300,000 distinct CDR3 sequences, less than 85% seen once. The sequencing input was sorted CD4+, CD8+, or CD8+CD57+ T cells (not recorded which) from PBMCs. Receptors were obtained from a human donor with aplastic anemia.

This chain joins TRBV5-5 and TRBJ2-2; TRBD1 might be the D (6 bases). The CDR3 contains 15 residues. V lost 1 base and J 5 bases, leaving 12 bases between the germline ends. Germline CDR1 reads SGHKS; CDR2 reads YYEKEE (reference sequence). CDR3 amino acids: CASSLPPGVTGELFF. The CDR3 DNA sequence: TGTGCCAGCAGCTTGCCCCCAGGGGTAACCGGGGAGCTGTTTTTT.

The chain has TRBV15 and TRBJ2-3; a possible D gene is TRBD1 (5 bases). The closer fit of TRBJ1-5 to the DNA end suggests the J call may be wrong. The CDR3 length is 13 residues. Germline V lookup: CDR1 LNHNV, CDR2 YYDKDF (reference sequence). CDR3 in amino acids: CASGAEGTEKQHF. The CDR3, as DNA: TGTGCCAGCGGGGCAGAGGGCACAGAGAAGCAGCATTTT.

This clonotype was detected only a few times. The CDR3 end shows no conserved phenylalanine or tryptophan, and so a read error is likely. The DNA is omitted, as the CDR3 cannot be located on it reliably, and the CDR3 follows TCRdb's listing. The CDR3: CASGQAGNIQYFV. The chain carries TRBV9 and TRBJ2-1; TRBD2 reflects the table's D call only, with no check against the DNA. The CDR3 has 13 residues if both end residues are counted. The germline V gene encodes CDR1 SGDLS and CDR2 YYNGEE.

To note about this clonotype: The conserved phenylalanine or tryptophan normally closing the CDR3 is absent here, so this likely arose from a read error. Because the CDR3's place on the DNA is in doubt, the DNA is left out and the CDR3 is given as listed by TCRdb. The CDR3 loop is CAVSGGAGPESL. The chain joins TRBV7-8 to TRBJ2-5; no check of the table's D call, TRBD1, against the DNA was made. Germline V lookup: CDR1 SGHVS, CDR2 FQNEAQ. The length of the CDR3 is 12 amino acids, counting both ends.

The chain couples TRBV9 to TRBJ2-3; the D gene is possibly TRBD1 (5 bases). Trimming took off 3 bases at V and 10 bases at J, with 21 bases between the two ends. The CDR3 contains 15 residues. Per the germline V gene, CDR1 is SGDLS and CDR2 is YYNGEE. The CDR3 is CASSAGSDTLYSQYF. The CDR3, as DNA: TGTGCCAGCAGCGCAGGGTCAGATACGCTATATTCGCAGTATTTT.

The gene calls are TRBV7-8 and TRBJ2-7; 8 nucleotides agree with TRBD2. The CDR3 totals 15 residues. Germline CDR1 and CDR2: SGHVS and FQNEAQ. The trim removed 2 bases at V and 6 bases at J, leaving 9 bases unmatched. DNA of the CDR3: TGTGCCAGCAGCTTATGGGTAGCGGGAACCTGCGAGCAGTACGTC. Encoded protein: CASSLWVAGTCEQYV.

With regard to this clonotype: The junction does not match germline at one end; this may be a read error. The chain couples TRBV7-3 to TRBJ1-2, with D tentatively TRBD1 (5 bases). CDR1 and CDR2 from the germline V gene are SGHTA and FQGTGA. CDR3 size: 16 residues. This CDR3 is CASSSSGNRGEYGYTF. The CDR3 DNA is TGTGCCAGCAGTTCTAGCGGGAACCGGGGCGAGTATGGGTACACCTTC.

The rearrangement uses TRBV11-3 and TRBJ2-5; D perhaps matches TRBD2 (5 bases). The ends were cut back, 5 bases at V and 9 bases at J, with 13 bases in the middle. The CDR3 runs 12 residues. Germline-derived CDR1 and CDR2 are SGHNT and YENEEA. CDR3 amino acids: CASSADPEAQYF. The CDR3 nucleotides read TGTGCCAGCAGCGCAGATCCGGAGGCCCAGTACTTC. The variable domain in full, with the rest retrieved from reference TRBV11-3 and TRBJ2-5, is EAGVVQSPRYKIIEKKQPVAFWCNPISGHNTLYWYLQNLGQGPELLIRYENEEAVDDSQLPKDRFSAERLKGVDSTLKIQPAELGDSAVYLCASSADPEAQYFGPGTRLLVL.

This clonotype occurred once. Because the CDR3 is missing its conserved closing phenylalanine or tryptophan, this is likely a read error. The DNA is omitted, as the CDR3 cannot be located on it reliably, and the CDR3 follows TCRdb's listing. The chain combines TRBV7-8 with TRBJ2-3; the table's D call TRBD1 went unverified against the DNA. Germline-derived CDR1 and CDR2 are SGHVS and FQNEAQ. Inclusive of both ends, the CDR3 amounts to 12 amino acids. The chain's CDR3 is CASSLAAGPDTL.

Of note for this clonotype: It is unclear where the CDR3 begins or ends on the DNA, so no DNA is shown, and the CDR3 is as TCRdb lists it. The chain links TRBV7-6 to TRBJ2-3; the DNA was not used to check the table's D call, TRBD1. The CDR3 is 14 residues long, counting both termini. Looked up from germline, CDR1 is SGHVS and CDR2 is FNYEAQ. The CDR3 spells CASSFAAGSDAFYF.

The chain recombines TRBV9 with TRBJ1-6; perhaps TRBD1 as D (5 bases). Trimming cost V 4 bases and J 15 bases, with 23 bases left between them. CDR3 length: 15 residues. Germline assignment: CDR1 SGDLS and CDR2 YYNGEE. CDR3 amino acids: CASSLWSPGANVLHF. CDR3 nucleotide sequence: TGTGCCAGCAGCCTCTGGAGCCCTGGGGCCAACGTCCTCCACTTT.

This clonotype was found a few times. Germline is not matched at one junction end, which may reflect a read error. The chain carries TRBV7-8 and TRBJ2-7; D remains unclear. From germline, CDR1 is SGHVS and CDR2 FQNEAQ. The CDR3 is made up of 15 amino acids. The CDR3: CASSLARGPETQHYF. CDR3 DNA: TGTGCCAGCAGCTTAGCGAGAGGTCCCGAGACGCAGCATTACTTC. Together with reference TRBV7-8 and TRBJ2-7, the CDR3 gives the full variable domain: GAGVSQSPRYKVAKRGQDVALRCDPISGHVSLFWYQQALGQGPEFLTYFQNEAQLDKSGLPSDRFFAERPEGSVSTLKIQRTQQEDSAVYLCASSLARGPETQHYFGPGTRLTVT.

CDR3 sequence (DNA): TGTGCCACCAGTGATCCCGGATTAGACGAGCAGTACTTC. It specifies CATSDPGLDEQYF. The genes are TRBV24-1 and TRBJ2-7; D is unclear. The CDR3 loop spans 13 amino acids. The V gene's germline CDR1 is KGHDR and CDR2 SFDVKD. V lost 3 bases to trimming and J lost 5 bases, with 10 bases between them.

The table lists this clonotype with a count of one. A junction boundary mismatches the germline segment, possibly from a read error. V usage is TRBV7-9 and J usage is TRBJ2-3; D possibly matches TRBD1 or TRBD2 (6 bases each). Germline lookup yields CDR1 SEHNR and CDR2 FQNEAQ (reference sequence). CDR3 size: 15 residues. CDR3 amino acids: CASSFQTGGADKQYF. The CDR3 DNA reads TGTGCCAGCAGCTTTCAGACAGGCGGGGCAGATAAGCAGTATTTT.

Remarks on this clonotype: No conserved phenylalanine or tryptophan is present at the end of the CDR3, so a read error is the likely explanation. The limits of the CDR3 on the DNA are not certain, so only TCRdb's listed CDR3 is given. CDR3: CASSTRGGTTAGE. The chain links TRBV7-9 to TRBJ2-3; the DNA was not used to check the table's D call, TRBD1. Germline CDR1 SEHNR, CDR2 FQNEAQ (reference sequence). The CDR3 is 13 residues long, ends included.

Concerning this clonotype itself: A read error may account for a junction end that differs from germline. The chain combines TRBV7-9 with TRBJ2-3; possible D gene TRBD2, 6 bases. CDR1 is SEHNR and CDR2 is FQNEAQ in the germline V gene (reference sequence). This CDR3 is built from 14 residues. The CDR3 region is CASSFAGSGGTEEF. Here the CDR3 DNA reads TGTGCCAGCAGCTTTGCGGGAAGTGGGGGTACCGAGGAGTTT.

V is TRBV7-2 and J is TRBJ1-1; D remains unclear. Between the trimmed V and J ends, which lost 6 bases and 5 bases, there was a span of 13 bases. In germline, CDR1 is SGHTA, CDR2 FQGNSA. This CDR3 comprises 13 residues. This CDR3 is CASSLTSATEAFF. The CDR3 nucleotides read TGTGCCAGCAGTCTAACTAGCGCAACTGAAGCTTTCTTT.

This clonotype was seen only once. The chain carries TRBV7-8 and TRBJ1-5; D not certain. V lost 5 bases, J lost 12 bases, and 23 bases lay in between. The V gene's germline CDR1 is SGHVS and CDR2 FQNEAQ. CDR3 length: 15 residues. The DNA for the CDR3 is TGTGCCAGCAGCAGATCAGGTAGCTACAATCAGAACCAGCATTTT. This codes for CASSRSGSYNQNQHF.

Concerning this clonotype: This is likely a read error, given that the CDR3 carries no conserved phenylalanine or tryptophan at its end. Because the CDR3's place on the DNA is in doubt, the DNA is left out and the CDR3 is given as listed by TCRdb. V is TRBV19 and J is TRBJ1-6. Germline CDR1 is LNHDA and CDR2 is SQIVND (reference sequence). The CDR3 length equals 16 residues, ends included. CDR3 region: CASSVASASYNSQLFV.

V gene TRBV10-3 combines with J gene TRBJ1-2; TRBD1 agrees at 9 bases. V lost 8 bases to trimming and J lost 6 bases; unmatched junction nucleotides: 10. Germline CDR1 reads ENHRY; CDR2 reads SYGVKD. The CDR3 loop spans 14 amino acids. The CDR3 is CAILPGTGNDGYTF. The DNA of the CDR3 is TGTGCCATCCTCCCCGGGACAGGGAACGATGGCTACACCTTC.

This clonotype is labeled as medium-sized. This rearrangement joins TRBV6-1 to TRBJ2-7; the match to TRBD1 covers 9 bases. Germline CDR1 is MNHNS and CDR2 is SASEGT. The junction had 6 bases not matched to a gene; V was cut back by 7 bases and J by 5 bases. The length of the CDR3 is 13 residues. This CDR3 reads CASTGTGIHEQYF. The CDR3 DNA is TGTGCCAGCACCGGGACAGGGATCCACGAGCAGTACTTC.

A word on this clonotype: Likely a read error: the CDR3 ends without its conserved phenylalanine or tryptophan. The limits of the CDR3 on the DNA are not certain, so only TCRdb's listed CDR3 is given. This chain joins TRBV7-8 and TRBJ2-7; whether TRBD2, the table's D call, matches the DNA was not checked. Germline CDR1 is SGHVS and CDR2 is FQNEAQ. The CDR3 has 13 residues if both end residues are counted. The CDR3 sequence: CASRQAGGPETHD.

For this clonotype: The junction does not match germline at one end; this may be a read error. This sequence joins TRBV5-1 and TRBJ1-6; 7 bases line up with TRBD1. The CDR3 runs 15 residues. Per germline, CDR1 SGHRS and CDR2 YFSETQ. The CDR3 spells CASSLVDRLNSPLHF. The CDR3 bases are TGTGCCAGCAGCTTAGTGGACAGGTTAAATTCACCCCTCCACTTT.

In this sample, this clonotype turned up a few times. Since no conserved phenylalanine or tryptophan closes the CDR3, a read error is the likely cause. The DNA is omitted, as the CDR3 cannot be located on it reliably, and the CDR3 follows TCRdb's listing. V gene TRBV7-2 combines with J gene TRBJ1-2; the table's D call TRBD1 went unverified against the DNA. CDR1 is SGHTA, CDR2 FQGNSA, per germline. The CDR3 extends over 13 residues, inclusive of both ends. The CDR3 sequence is CASSLVGSRGWGR.

The chain joins TRBV9 to TRBJ2-7; D possibly corresponds to TRBD2 (5 bases). CDR3 size: 15 residues. The germline V gene encodes CDR1 SGDLS and CDR2 YYNGEE. Trimming took off 3 bases at V and 10 bases at J, with 23 bases between the two ends. The CDR3 sequence is CASSERTARNQPQYF. The CDR3 DNA reads TGTGCCAGCAGCGAGCGGACCGCCCGAAATCAGCCCCAGTACTTC.

The rearrangement links TRBV5-6 to TRBJ2-2, with D possibly being TRBD1 (6 bases). Trimming shortened V by 4 bases and J by 1 base, and 11 bases separated the two germline ends. Germline lookup yields CDR1 SGHDT and CDR2 YYEEEE. The CDR3 has 15 residues. The CDR3 loop reads CASSVEGGNTGELFF. CDR3 nucleotides: TGTGCCAGCAGCGTGGAAGGGGGGAACACCGGGGAGCTGTTTTTT.

Remarks on this clonotype: Its ends do not fully match the called genes, so a read error is possible. The rearrangement links TRBV9 to TRBJ2-1, with D uncertain. CDR3 length: 13 residues. Per the germline V gene, CDR1 is SGDLS and CDR2 is YYNGEE. CDR3 DNA sequence: TGTGCCAGCAGCCCCAAGCCCCGCTTTGAGCAGCACTTC. This codes for CASSPKPRFEQHF.

In regard to this clonotype: A read error is likely, as this CDR3 ends without the conserved phenylalanine or tryptophan. No DNA is shown, since the ends of the CDR3 on it are uncertain; the CDR3 is the one TCRdb lists. This rearrangement joins TRBV2 to TRBJ2-6; the table calls TRBD1, which could not be checked here. Germline assignment: CDR1 SNHLY and CDR2 FYNNEI. The CDR3 numbers 16 amino acids, ends counted. The CDR3 sequence: CASGDGGTDTQYFRTG.